Listed below are T cell receptor beta chains from one sample, sequenced in a study of response to subunit inactivated influenza vaccine. Each CDR3 protein is one row after TCRdb ran MiXCR on the RT-PCR reads. Of 400,000 to 550,000 distinct CDR3 sequences listed, approximately 24% are singletons. Here the sequenced sample was CD4+ T cells sorted from PBMCs, taken roughly 5 days after vaccination. These receptor sequences come from a man in his fifties who received an inactivated influenza vaccine. Both conserved end residues are part of each CDR3. Each record gives: V gene, CDR3 protein.

>TRBV29-1
CSVEMTGNTEAFF
>TRBV29-1
CSVETYRVSYGYTF
>TRBV4-1
CTSSQGGWRRTGELFF
>TRBV9
CASGRTVDHEQYF
>TRBV5-1
CASSLGTSGLETQYF
>TRBV20-1
CSAGTGGSRNQPQHF
>TRBV30
CAWSVLRAEQYF
>TRBV20-1
CSAPPGGGRVDEQFF
>TRBV3-1
CASSQRQSSEQYF
>TRBV5-5
CASSWARVNEQFF
>TRBV4-1
CASSRRQGWDTGELFF
>TRBV12-3/TRBV12-4
CASTLAGGLGGELFF
>TRBV2
CASSYRRSGANVLTF
>TRBV10-3
CAIGRENTGELFF
>TRBV7-9
CATLGPKGQPTVGEYF
>TRBV5-1
CASSPPGQGVLNTQYF
>TRBV25-1
CASSDPTGNQETQYF
>TRBV18
CASSPPGSGGYTF
>TRBV5-1
CASSLAALATRAVETQYF
>TRBV18
CASSPSAQETQYF
>TRBV6-2/TRBV6-3
CASSGTSDLSYEQYF
>TRBV20-1
CSARSLNEQFF